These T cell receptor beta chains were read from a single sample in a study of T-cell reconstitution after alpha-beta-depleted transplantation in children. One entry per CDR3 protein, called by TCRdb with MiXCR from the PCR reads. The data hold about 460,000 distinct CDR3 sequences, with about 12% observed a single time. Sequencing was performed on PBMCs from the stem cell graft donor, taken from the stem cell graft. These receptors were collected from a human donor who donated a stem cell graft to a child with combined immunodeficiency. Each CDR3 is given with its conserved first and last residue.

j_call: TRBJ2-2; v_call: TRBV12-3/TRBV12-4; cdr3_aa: CASFGGAAGELFF
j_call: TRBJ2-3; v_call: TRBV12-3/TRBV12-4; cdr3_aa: CASRPGLAGDTQYF
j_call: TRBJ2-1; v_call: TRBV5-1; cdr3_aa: CASSFSGRALNEQFF
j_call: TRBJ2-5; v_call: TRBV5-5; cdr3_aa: CASSRDRGMQETQYF
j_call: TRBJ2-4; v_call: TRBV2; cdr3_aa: CASSEGSGRAVAKNIQYF
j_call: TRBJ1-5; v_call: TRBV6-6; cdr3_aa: CASTREGSRPQHF
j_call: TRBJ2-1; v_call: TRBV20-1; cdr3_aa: CSVFPSPNGGGVGNEQFF
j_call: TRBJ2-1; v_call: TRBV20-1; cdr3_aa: CSAQTPDGLNEQFF
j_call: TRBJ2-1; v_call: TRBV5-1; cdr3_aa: CASSLRFADEQFF
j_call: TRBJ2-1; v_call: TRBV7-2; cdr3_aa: CASSPPGLAIANEQFF
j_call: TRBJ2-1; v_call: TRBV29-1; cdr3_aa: CSAPRDRGLSGEQFF
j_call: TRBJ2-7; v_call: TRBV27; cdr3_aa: CASKLKGSSYEQYF
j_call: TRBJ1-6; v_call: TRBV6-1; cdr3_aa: CASAGGVRGNSPLHF
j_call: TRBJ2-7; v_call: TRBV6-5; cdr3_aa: CASSYYGVPSSYEQYF
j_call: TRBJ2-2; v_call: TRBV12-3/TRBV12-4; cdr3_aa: CASSSVNTGELFF
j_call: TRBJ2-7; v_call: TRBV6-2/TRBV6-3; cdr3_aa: CASSLWLRTVTYEQYF
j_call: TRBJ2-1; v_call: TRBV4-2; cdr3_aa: CASSQPPGDEQFF
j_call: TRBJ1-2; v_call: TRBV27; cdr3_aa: CASSSGGGDPNYGYTF
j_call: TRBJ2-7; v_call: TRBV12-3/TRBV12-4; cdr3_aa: CASRSSGRYEQYF
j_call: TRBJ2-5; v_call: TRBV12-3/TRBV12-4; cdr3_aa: CASGRMETQYF
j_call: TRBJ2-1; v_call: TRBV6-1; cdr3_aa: CASSRQVGSGSFYEQFF
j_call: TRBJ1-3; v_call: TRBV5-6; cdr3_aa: CASSRDFGNTIYF
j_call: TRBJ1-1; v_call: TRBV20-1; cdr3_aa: CSARDPSIGVTEAFF
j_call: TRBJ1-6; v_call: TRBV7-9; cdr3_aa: CASSLDDEANSPLHF
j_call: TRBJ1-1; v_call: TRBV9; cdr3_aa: CASSSGQEAFF
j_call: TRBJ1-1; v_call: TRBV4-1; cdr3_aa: CASSQSAQSRATNTEAFF
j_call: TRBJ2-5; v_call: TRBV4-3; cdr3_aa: CASSQGTGPQETQYF
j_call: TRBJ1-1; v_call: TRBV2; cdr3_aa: CASIRGDYTEAFF
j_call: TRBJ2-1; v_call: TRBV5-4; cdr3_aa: CASSIPGQAYNEQFF
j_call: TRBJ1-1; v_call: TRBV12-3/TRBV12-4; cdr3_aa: CASRSRTGLEAFF
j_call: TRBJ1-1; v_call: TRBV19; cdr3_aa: CASSIDRGQGRRNTEAFF
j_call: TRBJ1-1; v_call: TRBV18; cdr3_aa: CASSLDRTANTEAFF
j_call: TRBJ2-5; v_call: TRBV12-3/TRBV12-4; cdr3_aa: CASSPNRGETQYF
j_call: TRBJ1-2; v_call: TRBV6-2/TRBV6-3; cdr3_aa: CASSSRSFGYTF
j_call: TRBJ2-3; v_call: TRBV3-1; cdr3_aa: CASSQDVSLTTDTQYF
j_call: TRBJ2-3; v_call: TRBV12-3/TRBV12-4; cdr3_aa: CASRGIVTDTQYF
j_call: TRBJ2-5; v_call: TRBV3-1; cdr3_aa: CASSQEDYQETQYF
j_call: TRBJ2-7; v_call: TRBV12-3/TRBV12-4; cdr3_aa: CASSPGLSYEQYF
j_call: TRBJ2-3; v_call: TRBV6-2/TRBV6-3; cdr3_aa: CASSYRGGRSNTQYF
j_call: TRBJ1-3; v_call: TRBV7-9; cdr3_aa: CASRSGTGGVNTIYF
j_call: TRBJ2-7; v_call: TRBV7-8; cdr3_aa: CASGLAESSYEQYF
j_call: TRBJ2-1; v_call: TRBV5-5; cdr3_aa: CASSLAEIYNEQFF